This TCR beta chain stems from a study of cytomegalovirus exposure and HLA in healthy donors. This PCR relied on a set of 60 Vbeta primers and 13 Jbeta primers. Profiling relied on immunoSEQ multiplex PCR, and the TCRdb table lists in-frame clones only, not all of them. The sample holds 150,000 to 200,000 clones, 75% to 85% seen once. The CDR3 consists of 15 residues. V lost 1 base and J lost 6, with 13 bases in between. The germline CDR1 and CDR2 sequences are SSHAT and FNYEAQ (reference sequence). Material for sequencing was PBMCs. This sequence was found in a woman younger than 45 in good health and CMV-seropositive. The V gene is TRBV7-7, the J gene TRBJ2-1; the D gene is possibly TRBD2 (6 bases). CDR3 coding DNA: TGTGCCAGCAGCTTAGGGGGGACTTTATTCAATGAGCAGTTCTTC. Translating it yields CASSLGGTLFNEQFF.